This T cell receptor (beta chain) stems from a study of CD8+ T cells in alopecia areata. General study results and limits: Possibly as an HLA-related effect, TCR sharing across patients appeared less clear than in mice.

Extraction of RNA preceded its reverse transcription into cDNA, which served as the sequencing template. Sequenced by immunoSEQ multiplex PCR; TCRdb stores in-frame clones only, minus some. The repertoire consists of 90,000 to 100,000 clones, with less than 50% occurring once and the leading ten covering around 1.5%. Samples from alopecia areata patients were lesional scalp punch biopsies and peripheral blood. The sample holds a few counts of this clone. The antigen is unknown. CDR3 length: 15 amino acids. The germline CDR1 and CDR2 sequences are SGDLS and YYNGEE. Trimming removed 4 bases at V and 5 bases at J, with 19 bases between.

The specimen was CD4+ T cells sorted from blood. The V call is TRBV9, the J call TRBJ2-7; D is unresolved. The receptor was derived from a human donor with alopecia areata. CDR3 sequence reads: CASSPMVGMGNEQYF. Here the CDR3 DNA reads TGTGCCAGCAGCCCCATGGTAGGGATGGGAAACGAGCAGTACTTC. The complete variable domain, with remaining parts taken from reference TRBV9 and TRBJ2-7, reads DSGVTQTPKHLITATGQRVTLRCSPRSGDLSVYWYQQSLDQGLQFLIQYYNGEERAKGNILERFSAQQFPDLHSELNLSSLELGDSALYFCASSPMVGMGNEQYFGPGTRLTVT.